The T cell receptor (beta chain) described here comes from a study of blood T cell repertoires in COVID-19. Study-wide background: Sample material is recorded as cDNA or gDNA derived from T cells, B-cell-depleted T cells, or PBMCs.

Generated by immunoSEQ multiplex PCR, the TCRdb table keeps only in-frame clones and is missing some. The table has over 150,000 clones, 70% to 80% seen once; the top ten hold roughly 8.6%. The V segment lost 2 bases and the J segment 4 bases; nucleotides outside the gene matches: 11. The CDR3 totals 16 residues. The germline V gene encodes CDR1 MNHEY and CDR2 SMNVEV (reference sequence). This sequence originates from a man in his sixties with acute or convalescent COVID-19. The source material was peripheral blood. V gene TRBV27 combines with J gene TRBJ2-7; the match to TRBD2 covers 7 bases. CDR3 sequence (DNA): TGTGCCAGCAGTTTAAGACCCCCGGGAGGATCTTACGAGCAGTACTTC. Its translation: CASSLRPPGGSYEQYF.